The 19 T cell receptor beta chains listed next were all sequenced from one sample in a study of response to subunit inactivated influenza vaccine. TCRdb analysed the RT-PCR reads with MiXCR anew, one entry per CDR3 protein. Of hundreds of thousands of distinct CDR3 sequences in the sample, 15% to 19% were seen once. The sequencing here drew on PBMCs from blood, taken roughly 12 days after vaccination. The receptors stem from a man in his fifties who received an inactivated influenza vaccine.

V is TRBV20-1 and J is TRBJ2-7; a weak D match, TRBD1 (6 bases). The CDR3 has 17 amino acids. With 1 base removed from V and 0 bases from J, the gap between germline ends came to 19 bases. From germline, CDR1 is DFQATT and CDR2 SNEGSKA (reference sequence). The CDR3 reads CSARGLERGFTSYEQYF. The CDR3 DNA sequence: TGCAGTGCTAGAGGCCTAGAGAGGGGGTTCACCTCCTACGAGCAGTACTTC.

The V gene is TRBV27, the J gene TRBJ2-7, with 12 bases identical to TRBD1. The germline CDR1 and CDR2 sequences are MNHEY and SMNVEV (reference sequence). This CDR3 region has 16 residues. Unmatched junction bases numbered 5, after V lost 1 base and J lost 4 bases. The CDR3 nucleotides read TGTGCCAGCAGTTTATTGGGGACAGGGGGCTTTTACGAGCAGTACTTC. Its protein product is CASSLLGTGGFYEQYF.

This clonotype was counted a few times. The chain recombines TRBV20-1 with TRBJ2-1; a weak D match, TRBD2 (6 bases). This CDR3 region has 14 residues. Per germline, CDR1 DFQATT and CDR2 SNEGSKA (reference sequence). V was clipped by 3 bases and J by 0 bases, with 9 bases between them. As DNA, the CDR3 is TGCAGTGCTAGGGGACTGAACTCCTACAATGAGCAGTTCTTC. This gives the protein CSARGLNSYNEQFF.

This clonotype was counted a few times. J is TRBJ2-2 and V is TRBV4-2; maybe TRBD2 (7 bases). Germline V CDR1 and CDR2: LGHNA, YNFKEQ. The CDR3 extends over 18 amino acids. V was cut by 1 base and J by 5 bases, with 20 bases left in between. The CDR3 region has the DNA TGTGCCAGCAGCCAAGCGTCTGGGGCGGGGGCCTTTACCGGGGAGCTGTTTTTT. Protein: CASSQASGAGAFTGELFF.

This clonotype was seen a handful of times. V usage is TRBV29-1 and J usage is TRBJ2-7; D ambiguous. Germline CDR1 and CDR2: SQVTM and ANQGSEA. The CDR3 length is 12 residues. Trimming left V 5 bases short and J 1 base short, with 9 bases between. The CDR3 DNA sequence: TGCAGCGTTTCCCCAGATTCCTACGAGCAGTACTTC. Translated: CSVSPDSYEQYF.

This clonotype appeared a few times. This chain joins TRBV7-2 and TRBJ2-5; D is perhaps TRBD2 (5 bases). The V gene lost 0 bases and the J gene lost 5 bases, with 7 bases spanning the gap. Per germline, CDR1 SGHTA and CDR2 FQGNSA. This CDR3 is built from 13 residues. The CDR3 bases are TGTGCCAGCAGCTTAGCGGACTGGGAGACCCAGTACTTC. This codes for CASSLADWETQYF.

V usage is TRBV30 and J usage is TRBJ1-3; the D gene is possibly TRBD1 (6 bases). CDR3 length: 13 residues. V lost 4 bases to trimming and J lost 4 bases, with 11 bases between them. The germline V gene has CDR1 GTSNPN and CDR2 SVGIG (reference sequence). CDR3 in DNA: TGTGCCTGGAACCCAGGGGTGGGAAACACCATATATTTT. Residues: CAWNPGVGNTIYF.

Only a few counts were recorded for this clonotype. The V gene is TRBV12-5, the J gene TRBJ2-5; no firm D call. Per germline, CDR1 LGHNT and CDR2 FRNRAP. V was cut by 9 bases and J by 4 bases, with 15 bases left in between. The CDR3 contains 13 residues. The CDR3: CASSTERGETQYF. CDR3 nucleotides: TGTGCTAGCTCTACAGAACGCGGAGAGACCCAGTACTTC.

This clonotype was recorded many times. The chain carries TRBV9 and TRBJ2-3, with D hard to call. This CDR3 is 15 amino acids long. V dropped 0 bases and J dropped 0 bases, with 8 bases sitting between them. Germline V gene data show CDR1 as SGDLS and CDR2 as YYNGEE. Here the CDR3 DNA reads TGTGCCAGCAGCGTAGGGGTCTCTAGCACAGATACGCAGTATTTT. The encoded protein is CASSVGVSSTDTQYF.

This clonotype was seen more than once but under ten times. The genes are TRBV7-2 and TRBJ2-2; D gene ambiguous. This CDR3 contains 16 residues. V was clipped by 1 base and J by 1 base, with 10 bases between them. Looked up from germline, CDR1 is SGHTA and CDR2 is FQGNSA. CDR3 bases: TGTGCCAGCAGCTTAGGTCAATCACGGAACACCGGGGAGCTGTTTTTT. This translates into CASSLGQSRNTGELFF.

In its sample, this clonotype was seen a few times. The chain recombines TRBV6-1 with TRBJ2-1; D is unclear. The germline CDR1 and CDR2 sequences are MNHNS and SASEGT. The CDR3 contains 16 residues. Trimming cost V 6 bases and J 2 bases, with 17 bases left between them. The CDR3 DNA reads as TGTGCCAGCAGGTCTCATACTAAAACCCCCTACAATGAGCAGTTCTTC. This gives the protein CASRSHTKTPYNEQFF.

This clonotype was seen repeatedly, ten times or more. The gene calls are TRBV6-5 and TRBJ1-1, with 7 nucleotides matching TRBD1. This CDR3 contains 14 residues. Germline V gives CDR1 MNHEY, CDR2 SVGAGI. The V segment lost 2 bases and the J segment 9 bases; nucleotides outside the gene matches: 9. The CDR3 nucleotides read TGTGCCAGCAGTTACCCCGGGACAGAAATACAAGCTTTCTTT. Protein: CASSYPGTEIQAFF.

A few counts support this clonotype. The chain uses TRBV11-2 and TRBJ2-7, with D possibly matching TRBD2 (5 bases). V lost 6 bases and J lost 3, with 18 bases in between. The CDR3 totals 15 residues. The germline gives CDR1 SGHAT, CDR2 FQNNGV. In DNA form, the CDR3 reads TGTGCCAGCAGTTATCGGACTCGATCGGGCTACGAGCAGTACTTC. This codes for CASSYRTRSGYEQYF.

The chain recombines TRBV20-1 with TRBJ2-1; the match to TRBD2 covers 9 bases. V was clipped by 0 bases and J by 6 bases; unmatched bases: 3. This CDR3 is 14 amino acids long. Per the germline V gene, CDR1 is DFQATT and CDR2 is SNEGSKA (reference sequence). This CDR3 reads CSAREGTSPNEQFF. The CDR3 DNA reads as TGCAGTGCTAGAGAGGGGACTAGCCCCAATGAGCAGTTCTTC.

This clonotype was seen more than once but under ten times. The chain couples TRBV4-3 to TRBJ1-1; TRBD1 agrees at 7 bases. The ends lost 6 bases at V and 5 bases at J; junction bases unmatched: 15. Germline V gene lookup returns CDR1 LGHNA and CDR2 YSLEER. This CDR3 has 16 amino acids. The CDR3 reads CASSRDPGQILTEAFF. The CDR3 DNA reads TGCGCCAGCAGTCGGGACCCGGGACAGATATTGACTGAAGCTTTCTTT.

This clonotype occurred a few times. The chain uses TRBV29-1 and TRBJ2-7; no reliable D call. V dropped 0 bases and J dropped 0 bases, with 9 bases sitting between them. The CDR3 runs to 14 residues. Germline V CDR1 and CDR2: SQVTM, ANQGSEA. CDR3 residues: CSVEDRGSSYEQYF. CDR3 DNA: TGCAGCGTTGAAGATCGAGGCAGCTCCTACGAGCAGTACTTC.

There are many counts of this clonotype. The chain carries TRBV7-9 and TRBJ2-7, with a tentative D call TRBD1 (6 bases). The CDR3 totals 15 residues. V gave up 1 base and J gave up 3 bases, with 13 bases separating them. Germline values: CDR1 SEHNR, CDR2 FQNEAQ (reference sequence). The CDR3 protein is CASSLEGGQNYEQYF. CDR3 DNA: TGTGCCAGCAGCTTAGAAGGTGGACAGAACTACGAGCAGTACTTC.

This chain joins TRBV3-1 and TRBJ2-1; maybe TRBD2 (6 bases). V was cut by 4 bases and J by 3 bases, with 13 bases left in between. The CDR3 is made up of 15 amino acids. Germline values: CDR1 LGHDT, CDR2 YNNKEL (reference sequence). CDR3 residues: CASSLGSGYYNEQFF. The CDR3 region has the DNA TGTGCCAGCAGCCTCGGGAGCGGGTACTACAATGAGCAGTTCTTC.

This clonotype appeared a few times. The germline gene is not matched at one end of the junction; a read error may be the cause. The V gene is TRBV12-3 or TRBV12-4, the J gene TRBJ2-5, with D perhaps matching TRBD2 (5 bases). The CDR3 spans 12 residues. CDR3 bases: TGTGCCAGCAGATCTGCTAATTACGGGGTCGACTTC. It encodes CASRSANYGVDF.